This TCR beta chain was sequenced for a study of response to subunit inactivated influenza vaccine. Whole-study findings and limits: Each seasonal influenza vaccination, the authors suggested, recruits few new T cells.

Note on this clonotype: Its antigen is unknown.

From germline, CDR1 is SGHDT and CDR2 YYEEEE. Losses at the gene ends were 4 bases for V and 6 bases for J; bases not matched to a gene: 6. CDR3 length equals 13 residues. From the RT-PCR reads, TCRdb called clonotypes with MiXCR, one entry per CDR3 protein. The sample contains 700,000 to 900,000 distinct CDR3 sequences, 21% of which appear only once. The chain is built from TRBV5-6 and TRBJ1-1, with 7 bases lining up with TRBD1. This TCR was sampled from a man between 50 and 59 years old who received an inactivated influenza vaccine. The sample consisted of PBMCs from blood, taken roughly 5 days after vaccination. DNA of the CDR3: TGTGCCAGCAGCCAACAGGGGAGTGCTGAAGCTTTCTTT. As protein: CASSQQGSAEAFF.